Listed below are T cell receptor beta chains from one sample, sequenced in a study of blood T cell repertoires in COVID-19. TCRdb's table, derived via immunoSEQ multiplex PCR, lists solely in-frame clones and lacks some. The table has a few hundred thousand clones, 80% to 90% seen once; the top ten hold 0.95% to 1.3%. Sequencing was performed on PBMCs or T cells enriched from blood (not recorded which). Every receptor here comes from a man aged 25 to 45 who had recovered from COVID-19. CDR3s include the opening cysteine and the closing phenylalanine or tryptophan. D genes are given only for firm matches.

v_call,d_call,j_call,cdr3_nt,cdr3_aa
TRBV7-2,TRBD2,TRBJ2-3,TGTGCCAGCAGCTCACAAGGGGGACTAGCGGGAACAGATACGCAGTATTTT,CASSSQGGLAGTDTQYF
TRBV28,NA,TRBJ1-5,TGTGCCAGCACCCCCGTGGGGGGGAATCAGCCCCAGCATTTT,CASTPVGGNQPQHF
TRBV5-6,NA,TRBJ2-1,TGTGCCAGCAGCTTGCCGACTCTAAGCTCCTACAATGAGCAGTTCTTC,CASSLPTLSSYNEQFF
TRBV6-1,NA,TRBJ2-7,TGTGCCAGCAGTGAAACTACTTCCTACGAGCAGTACTTC,CASSETTSYEQYF
TRBV7-2,NA,TRBJ2-7,TGTGCCAGCAGCATAGGGCCCAACAACGAGCAGTACTTC,CASSIGPNNEQYF
TRBV19,NA,TRBJ1-2,TGTGCCAGTAGTGGTCCCGGCAGGGGTGGCTACACCTTC,CASSGPGRGGYTF
TRBV19,TRBD2,TRBJ2-1,TGTGCCAGTAGCGTCCAAGGACAGGCCTCGACCTCCTCGACTAGCGGTAATTACAATGAGCAGTTCTTC,CASSVQGQASTSSTSGNYNEQFF
TRBV7-9,TRBD1,TRBJ2-7,TGTGCCAGCAGCTTAGGTGGGGACAGGCCGTACTTC,CASSLGGDRPYF
TRBV5-1,TRBD2,TRBJ2-1,TGCGCCAGCAGTCCCGCGGGAGTCTCCTACAATGAGCAGTTCTTC,CASSPAGVSYNEQFF
TRBV2,NA,TRBJ2-1,TGTGCCAGCAGTCTCGACGGGAGCTCCTACAATGAGCAGTTCTTC,CASSLDGSSYNEQFF